This entry lists 9 T cell receptor beta chains sequenced from one sample in a study of T-cell reconstitution after alpha-beta-depleted transplantation in children. Preparation of the TCRbeta library used unique molecular identifiers. TCRdb re-called the PCR reads with MiXCR, one entry per CDR3 protein. The data hold fewer than 4,500 distinct CDR3 sequences, with around 11% observed a single time. The sample here was PBMCs, mostly from graft donor cells, taken 60 days after TCRalphabeta/CD19-depleted stem cell transplant. Source of these receptors: a male patient under 10 years old who had a stem cell transplant for acute lymphoblastic leukemia, so the T cells may come from the graft donor.

This clonotype has a count of ten or more. J is TRBJ1-3 and V is TRBV24-1; a possible D gene is TRBD1 (6 bases). CDR1 and CDR2 from the germline V gene are KGHDR and SFDVKD. V lost 8 bases and J lost 4, with 14 bases in between. CDR3 length: 14 amino acids. The CDR3 protein is CATMQGLYGNTIYF. The CDR3 nucleotides are TGTGCCACCATGCAGGGGTTATACGGAAACACCATATATTTT.

This clonotype qualifies as medium-sized. This chain links TRBV7-2 with TRBJ2-3, with D uncertain. Germline CDR1 SGHTA, CDR2 FQGNSA. Trimming stripped 5 bases from V and 0 bases from J, with 9 bases between. This CDR3 has 14 residues. CDR3: CASSRRGSTDTQYF. CDR3 in DNA: TGTGCCAGCAGCCGGCGTGGCAGCACAGATACGCAGTATTTT.

There are many counts of this clonotype. In DNA, the CDR3 is TGTGCCAGCATTCGCGACGGATCCTACGAGCAGTACTTC. Translation gives CASIRDGSYEQYF. The chain has TRBV6-2 or TRBV6-3 and TRBJ2-7; D is ambiguous. The CDR3 contains 13 residues. Germline lookup yields CDR1 MNHEY and CDR2 SVGEGT. Deletions cut 7 bases from V and 1 base from J, with 11 bases between.

The rearrangement uses TRBV6-1 and TRBJ1-3; 8 bases fit TRBD1. Germline V CDR1 and CDR2: MNHNS, SASEGT. This CDR3 spans 15 amino acids. The J segment lost 3 bases and the V segment lost 6 bases, leaving 7 bases of the junction unmatched. CDR3 sequence: CASSFDRGNGNTIYF. DNA for the CDR3: TGTGCCAGCAGCTTCGACAGGGGCAATGGAAACACCATATATTTT.

This clonotype is medium-sized. This chain connects TRBV29-1 to TRBJ2-1, with TRBD2 matching 11 bases. The CDR3 contains 16 residues. Per the germline V gene, CDR1 is SQVTM and CDR2 is ANQGSEA. V shed 1 base and J 6 bases; nucleotides not matched to a gene: 8. The CDR3 DNA reads as TGCAGCGTTGAAGTGTCTAGCGGGGGGAGGGGCAATGAGCAGTTCTTC. It translates to CSVEVSSGGRGNEQFF.

About this clonotype: One base away lies a much larger clone, so this may be a sequencing read error. V is TRBV4-2 and J is TRBJ2-3, with TRBD2 as a possible D gene (6 bases). V dropped 10 bases and J dropped 2 bases, with 31 bases sitting between them. The CDR3 loop spans 19 amino acids. Looked up from germline, CDR1 is LGHNA and CDR2 is YNFKEQ. The CDR3 region is CAIGPGLRGAGLITDTQYF. The CDR3 DNA sequence: TGTGCCATCGGCCCCGGGCTTCGCGGGGCAGGATTAATCACAGATACGCAGTATTTT.

This clonotype appeared many times. One end of the junction does not line up with germline, which may come from a read error. The chain combines TRBV20-1 with TRBJ2-1, with D perhaps being TRBD1 or TRBD2 (5 bases each). Germline CDR1 is DFQATT and CDR2 is SNEGSKA (reference sequence). The CDR3 has 13 residues. The DNA of the CDR3 is TGCAGTGATAGAGGGGCTCCCTACAATGAGCAGTTCTTC. Its translation is CSDRGAPYNEQFF.

This clonotype was recorded many times. V usage is TRBV4-2 and J usage is TRBJ1-5, with D possibly matching TRBD1 (6 bases). V gave up 4 bases and J gave up 0 bases, with 10 bases separating them. The CDR3 is made up of 15 amino acids. Looked up from germline, CDR1 is LGHNA and CDR2 is YNFKEQ. CDR3 amino acids: CASSLDSYSNQPQHF. The DNA of the CDR3 is TGTGCCAGCAGCCTGGACAGTTATAGCAATCAGCCCCAGCATTTT.

This clonotype was detected many times. J is TRBJ1-4 and V is TRBV19; D remains unclear. The CDR3 is 12 residues long. V was pared by 7 bases and J by 8 bases, with 11 bases between. The germline gives CDR1 LNHDA, CDR2 SQIVND (reference sequence). The CDR3 loop is CASTSRREKLFF. The DNA for the CDR3 is TGTGCCAGTACCTCCCGGAGGGAAAAACTGTTTTTT.